The sequence of this TCR beta chain was determined in a study of shared clonotypes between healthy human individuals. Sequencing used immunoSEQ multiplex PCR; TCRdb keeps in-frame clones, though not all of them. Of roughly 380,000 clones detected, about 96% appear once; the ten largest clones hold around 0.29%. CDR1 and CDR2 from the germline V gene are SGHNT and YYREEE (reference sequence). The V segment lost 1 base and the J segment 0 bases; nucleotides outside the gene matches: 3. The CDR3 consists of 17 residues. J is TRBJ2-6 and V is TRBV5-4; TRBD1 matches 8 bases. Source material: memory CD8+ T cells sorted from blood. Subset meaning: CD45RO+ cells pooled with CCR7-negative TemRA cells. This sequence originates from a man aged 25 to 45 in good health. Written as DNA, the CDR3 is TGTGCCAGCAGCTTGCGGGACAGGAACTCTGGGGCCAACGTCCTGACTTTC. Protein: CASSLRDRNSGANVLTF.